This record looks at one T cell receptor (beta chain) sequence and its context. Its specificity is not known. The data were obtained in a study of naive and memory T cell subsets. Study outcomes and limitations: Diversity fell and Gini index rose from naive through CM, EM, EMRA.

CD8 T cells were positively selected from what remained after CD4 positive selection. Cells stained for CD3, CD4, CD8, CD45RA and CD27 were sorted into four subsets. Germline-derived CDR1 and CDR2 are SGHAT and FQNNGV. The CDR3 contains 14 residues. Trimming removed 4 bases at V and 8 bases at J, with 17 bases between. The beta constant-region primer was an equimolar mix of two oligonucleotides covering TRBC1 and TRBC2. Nested alpha and beta constant-region primers with the SP2 primer drove four PCR rounds on ligated cDNA. TCRdb fed the UMI-ligation and nested PCR reads into MiXCR, producing one record per CDR3 protein. The repertoire holds over 65,000 distinct CDR3 sequences, with about 8.2% as singletons.

The TCR was taken from a human donor in good health. The chain carries TRBV11-2 and TRBJ1-1, with a possible D match to TRBD1 (6 bases). The sample taken for sequencing was naive CD8+ T cells from blood. The CDR3 here is CASSSLRGYVEAFF. The CDR3 DNA is TGTGCCAGCAGCTCCCTAAGGGGGTATGTCGAAGCTTTCTTT.